Listed below are T cell receptor beta chains from one sample, sequenced in a study of follicular helper T cells after annual influenza vaccination. Measured with immunoSEQ multiplex PCR; TCRdb has only the in-frame clones, and not every one. The table has roughly 10,000 clones, just under 80% seen once. The material was CXCR5+ CD38- circulating T follicular helper cells from blood, obtained on the day of influenza vaccination. The receptors come from an adult who received the influenza vaccine. Each CDR3 is given without its conserved first and last residue. Fields, in order: V gene, J gene, CDR3 protein.

>TRBV11-2|TRBJ1-3
ASSLGQGAGNTIY
>TRBV7-9|TRBJ2-7
ASSLGGTAYREQY
>TRBV28|TRBJ1-5
ASSQGRQPQH
>TRBV5-1|TRBJ1-1
ASSPYQNTEAF
>TRBV10-3|TRBJ1-2
AIKMTGGGGYT
>TRBV5-1|TRBJ1-2
ASSASTGFGGYT
>TRBV10-3|TRBJ2-3
AIKVAGGSADTQY
>TRBV11-2|TRBJ1-1
ASSWGQGNTEAF
>TRBV7-8|TRBJ2-7
ASSSQGAGEQY
>TRBV5-1|TRBJ1-4
ASSLAGATNEKLF